The 2 T cell receptor beta chains listed next were all sequenced from one sample in a study of cytotoxic CD8 clonotypes in ibrutinib-treated CLL. The method was immunoSEQ multiplex PCR; TCRdb's version includes in-frame clones alone and lacks a portion of them. The data hold approximately 280,000 clones, with roughly 76% observed a single time. Sequenced material: PBMCs, taken at disease progression, from a patient treated with ibrutinib. All receptors derive from a human donor with chronic lymphocytic leukemia.

This sequence joins TRBV11-3 and TRBJ2-5, with a possible D match to TRBD2 (5 bases). V dropped 3 bases and J dropped 2 bases, with 7 bases sitting between them. CDR1 and CDR2 from the germline V gene are SGHNT and YENEEA. The CDR3 has 13 residues. CDR3 in DNA: TGTGCCAGCAGCTTCCGGGGACAAGAGACCCAGTACTTC. It specifies CASSFRGQETQYF.

The chain recombines TRBV28 with TRBJ1-5, with D tentatively TRBD1 (6 bases). The germline CDR1 and CDR2 sequences are MDHEN and SYDVKM. The CDR3 length is 13 residues. The ends were cut back, 6 bases at V and 4 bases at J, with 10 bases in the middle. The DNA of the CDR3 is TGTGCCAGCAGACAGGGCAAGAATCAGCCCCAGCATTTT. This sequence encodes CASRQGKNQPQHF.